This T cell receptor beta chain derives from a study of technical replicates of blood from a handful of donors. Germline CDR1 MNHEY, CDR2 SVGAGI. Trimming stripped 5 bases from V and 9 bases from J, with 17 bases between. This CDR3 comprises 13 residues. Some clones are missing from TCRdb's copy, which holds only in-frame ones; the method was immunoSEQ multiplex PCR. The table has 75,000 to 95,000 clones, around 93% seen once; the top ten hold over 0.2%. The clonotype comes from a human donor in good health. This sequence joins TRBV6-5 and TRBJ2-7; D might be TRBD1 (5 bases). Source material: T cells isolated from PBMCs. CDR3 sequence (DNA): TGTGCCAGCAGTCTCGGACACTTCGCGGTGCAGTACTTC. Translating gives CASSLGHFAVQYF.